This T cell receptor beta chain was profiled in a study of control samples from healthy donors and cancer patients. Germline-derived CDR1 and CDR2 are SGHTA and FQGTGA. CDR3 length equals 16 residues. V dropped 1 base and J dropped 6; count of bases not matched to a gene: 8. The method was immunoSEQ multiplex PCR; TCRdb's version includes in-frame clones alone and lacks a portion of them. The sample includes more than 100,000 clones, around 92% seen only once; the top ten take around 6.9%. This chain uses TRBV7-3 with TRBJ2-1; 8 bases fit TRBD2. The sample was PBMCs. This clonotype was obtained from a man in his fifties with head and neck cancer. In DNA, the CDR3 is TGTGCCAGCAGCTTAAGCCCCTCTAGCGGGCGCAATGAGCAGTTCTTC. Amino acid sequence: CASSLSPSSGRNEQFF.